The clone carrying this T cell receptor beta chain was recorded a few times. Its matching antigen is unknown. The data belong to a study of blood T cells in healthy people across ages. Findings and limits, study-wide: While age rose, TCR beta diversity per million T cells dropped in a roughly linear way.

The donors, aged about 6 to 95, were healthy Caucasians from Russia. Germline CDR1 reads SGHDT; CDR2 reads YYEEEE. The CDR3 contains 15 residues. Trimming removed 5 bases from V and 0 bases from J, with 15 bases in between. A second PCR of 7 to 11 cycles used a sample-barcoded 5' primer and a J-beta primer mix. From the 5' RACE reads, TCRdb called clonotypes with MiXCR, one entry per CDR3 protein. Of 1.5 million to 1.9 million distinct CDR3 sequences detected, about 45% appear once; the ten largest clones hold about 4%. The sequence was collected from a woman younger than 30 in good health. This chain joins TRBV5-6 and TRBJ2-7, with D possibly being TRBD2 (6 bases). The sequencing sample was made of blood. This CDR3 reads CASRTSAGSSYEQYF. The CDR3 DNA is TGTGCCAGCAGAACTTCGGCGGGGAGCTCCTACGAGCAGTACTTC.